A selection of T cell receptor beta chains follows, all from one sample in a study of T-cell reconstitution after alpha-beta-depleted transplantation in children. TCRdb reprocessed the PCR reads via MiXCR and lists one record per CDR3 protein. Of nearly 550,000 distinct CDR3 sequences in the sample, about a sixth were seen once. This specimen was PBMCs from the stem cell graft donor, taken from the stem cell graft. The receptors were gathered from a human donor who donated a stem cell graft to a child with acute lymphoblastic leukemia. Both conserved end residues are part of each CDR3. The D gene is left open where the match is weak. The size field is filled for only some rows; it gives once, few, many or a size class.

d_call	v_call	j_call	clone_size	cdr3_aa	cdr3_nt
-	TRBV9	TRBJ1-1	many	CASSVGGDTEAFF	TGTGCCAGCAGCGTAGGGGGGGACACTGAAGCTTTCTTT
-	TRBV5-1	TRBJ1-5	-	CASSLDGGPGPQHF	TGCGCCAGCAGCTTGGATGGGGGTCCGGGGCCCCAGCATTTT
TRBD1	TRBV12-3/TRBV12-4	TRBJ1-3	few	CASRQGPSGNTIYF	TGTGCTTCCCGACAGGGACCCTCTGGAAACACCATATATTTT
-	TRBV7-6	TRBJ1-3	-	CASSPMGPLSGNTIYF	TGTGCCAGCAGCCCGATGGGTCCCCTCTCTGGAAACACCATATATTTT
-	TRBV20-1	TRBJ1-1	-	CSARLFPRQANTEAFF	TGCAGTGCTAGATTATTCCCCCGACAGGCGAACACTGAAGCTTTCTTT
-	TRBV10-3	TRBJ2-1	-	CAISGLYSYNEQFF	TGTGCCATCAGTGGACTTTACTCCTACAATGAGCAGTTCTTC
TRBD2	TRBV6-1	TRBJ2-3	few	CASSVRASGRSDTQYF	TGTGCCAGCAGTGTAAGGGCTAGCGGGAGATCAGATACGCAGTATTTT
-	TRBV4-3	TRBJ2-1	few	CASSQDEGWAEQFF	TGCGCCAGCAGCCAAGACGAGGGGTGGGCTGAGCAGTTCTTC
-	TRBV7-2	TRBJ1-1	-	CASSLSRAEAFF	TGTGCCAGCAGCTTATCAAGGGCTGAAGCTTTCTTT
TRBD2	TRBV5-1	TRBJ2-3	-	CASSRGLAVFTDTQYF	TGCGCCAGCAGCCGGGGACTAGCGGTTTTCACAGATACGCAGTATTTT
-	TRBV6-2/TRBV6-3	TRBJ1-2	-	CASSPNRRNYGYTF	TGTGCCAGCAGCCCAAATCGTCGGAACTATGGCTACACCTTC
-	TRBV7-3	TRBJ2-2	-	CASSSPARAGELFF	TGTGCCAGCAGCTCCCCGGCCAGGGCCGGGGAGCTGTTTTTT
-	TRBV3-1	TRBJ1-1	-	CASSQKVNTEAFF	TGTGCCAGCAGCCAAAAGGTGAACACTGAAGCTTTCTTT
TRBD2	TRBV12-3/TRBV12-4	TRBJ2-3	few	CASSSEGLAANTQYF	TGTGCCAGCAGTTCAGAGGGACTAGCGGCCAATACGCAGTATTTT
-	TRBV20-1	TRBJ1-1	many	CSASSELSEAFF	TGCAGTGCTAGCAGCGAACTAAGTGAAGCTTTCTTT
-	TRBV27	TRBJ2-7	few	CASGAAVSYEQYF	TGTGCCAGCGGGGCCGCAGTCTCCTACGAGCAGTACTTC
TRBD2	TRBV11-3	TRBJ2-1	few	CASSRGLAGHGYNEQFF	TGTGCCAGCAGCCGCGGGCTAGCGGGACACGGGTACAATGAGCAGTTCTTC
-	TRBV4-1	TRBJ1-3	-	CASSQRTREVRSGNTIYF	TGCGCCAGCAGCCAACGGACGCGCGAGGTCCGCTCTGGAAACACCATATATTTT
-	TRBV5-1	TRBJ1-2	-	CASTSWETLASGVNGYTF	TGCGCCAGCACCTCCTGGGAGACATTGGCCAGCGGAGTTAATGGCTACACCTTC
-	TRBV20-1	TRBJ2-1	-	CSASGHLPYNEQFF	TGCAGTGCCTCTGGACATCTTCCTTACAATGAGCAGTTCTTC
-	TRBV6-1	TRBJ1-4	-	CASSLGRYNEKLFF	TGTGCCAGCAGCTTGGGCCGGTATAATGAAAAACTGTTTTTT
-	TRBV5-1	TRBJ2-2	few	CASSLELYGLNGELFF	TGCGCCAGCAGCTTGGAGTTGTACGGGTTGAACGGGGAGCTGTTTTTT
-	TRBV12-3/TRBV12-4	TRBJ2-7	-	CASSFTGGEQYF	TGTGCCAGCAGTTTCACCGGGGGCGAGCAGTACTTC
-	TRBV21-1	TRBJ1-5	-	CASRNGTGSRSNQPQHF	TGTGCCAGTCGAAACGGAACAGGGAGTAGGAGCAATCAGCCCCAGCATTTT
TRBD2	TRBV9	TRBJ2-5	-	CASSVATGGLAGEAQYF	TGTGCCAGCAGCGTAGCTACGGGGGGACTAGCGGGAGAGGCCCAGTACTTC
-	TRBV5-1	TRBJ2-3	many	CASSFGDNTDTQYF	TGCGCCAGCAGCTTTGGGGATAACACAGATACGCAGTATTTT
TRBD1	TRBV30	TRBJ1-2	-	CAYDRGRNGYTF	TGTGCCTACGACAGGGGGCGGAATGGCTACACCTTC
-	TRBV7-9	TRBJ2-2	-	CASSLAGLAGELFF	TGTGCCAGCAGCCTCGCGGGACTGGCCGGGGAGCTGTTTTTT
TRBD2	TRBV4-2	TRBJ2-7	-	CASSHVTSGYYEQYF	TGTGCCAGCAGCCATGTGACTAGCGGGTACTACGAGCAGTACTTC
-	TRBV20-1	TRBJ2-2	few	CSARGSPPLGIGTGELFF	TGCAGTGCTAGAGGCTCCCCCCCATTAGGGATAGGCACCGGGGAGCTGTTTTTT
-	TRBV7-9	TRBJ2-5	few	CASSASGTNGGTQYF	TGTGCCAGCAGCGCCAGCGGCACCAACGGTGGGACCCAGTACTTC
-	TRBV6-6	TRBJ1-5	-	CASRDLSFQGENQPQHF	TGTGCCAGCAGGGACCTATCCTTCCAAGGCGAAAATCAGCCCCAGCATTTT
-	TRBV29-1	TRBJ1-2	few	CSVAGGEMRGYGYTF	TGCAGCGTTGCGGGGGGCGAAATGAGGGGGTATGGCTACACCTTC
TRBD1	TRBV27	TRBJ2-7	-	CASSEDRDSYEQYF	TGTGCCAGCAGCGAGGACAGGGACTCCTACGAGCAGTACTTC
-	TRBV11-2	TRBJ2-5	many	CASSPDRQETQYF	TGTGCCAGCAGCCCTGACAGACAAGAGACCCAGTACTTC
-	TRBV6-1	TRBJ1-2	many	CASSNSGIFNYGYTF	TGTGCCAGCAGCAATTCAGGGATTTTTAACTATGGCTACACCTTC
TRBD1	TRBV5-1	TRBJ2-1	many	CASSGGQGAVNEQFF	TGCGCCAGCAGTGGAGGACAGGGGGCGGTCAATGAGCAGTTCTTC
-	TRBV7-8	TRBJ2-5	few	CASTPEGETQYF	TGTGCCAGCACCCCTGAGGGTGAGACCCAGTACTTC
-	TRBV19	TRBJ1-6	few	CASSMSSGTNSPLHF	TGTGCCAGTAGTATGTCGTCGGGTACAAATTCACCCCTCCACTTT
-	TRBV6-1	TRBJ2-6	-	CASSVYGIGGANVLTF	TGTGCCAGCAGTGTATACGGGATCGGTGGGGCCAACGTCCTGACTTTC
-	TRBV7-2	TRBJ2-4	-	CASSSRLIAKNIQYF	TGTGCCAGCAGCTCCCGACTTATAGCCAAAAACATTCAGTACTTC
TRBD2	TRBV6-5	TRBJ2-3	-	CASSYSLAGADTQYF	TGTGCCAGCAGTTACTCTCTAGCGGGAGCAGATACGCAGTATTTT
TRBD1	TRBV2	TRBJ1-2	few	CASRDRAISNYGYTF	TGTGCCAGCAGAGACAGGGCGATATCTAACTATGGCTACACCTTC
TRBD1	TRBV20-1	TRBJ1-6	few	CSARDWVGTDLTENSPLHF	TGCAGTGCTAGAGATTGGGTCGGGACAGACCTTACGGAGAATTCACCCCTCCACTTT
TRBD1	TRBV4-1	TRBJ1-4	-	CASSLPLTGTNEKLFF	TGCGCCAGCAGCCTACCACTGACAGGGACTAATGAAAAACTGTTTTTT